The present T cell receptor (beta chain) was sequenced within a study of T cell responses to AZD1222 COVID-19 vaccine. General study points: Sampling captured repertoires only after the peak T cell response. The study found vaccine-associated CD4 TCRs spanning spike, dominant at 160-218 and 743-854. Spike-specific TCR breadth rose after two AZD1222 doses, and depth rose as well. Mostly white British, mostly female donors; authors suggested clonal diversity may be underestimated.

Produced via immunoSEQ multiplex PCR; TCRdb's table is partial and in-frame only. Altogether fewer than 200,000 clones are present, roughly 92% being singletons, with the ten largest covering 3.5% to 4%. The CDR3 has 14 residues. Unmatched junction bases numbered 7, after V lost 5 bases and J lost 7 bases. Germline V lookup: CDR1 SGHNT, CDR2 YENEEA. Concerning this clone: As yet, its antigen is unknown.

The clonotype was recovered from an adult who received the MenACWY meningococcal vaccine as a control. The sample here was peripheral blood, taken 28 days after the second dose of the MenACWY control vaccine. The V and J genes are TRBV11-3 and TRBJ2-2, with 7 bases that match TRBD1. CDR3 loop: CASSPRDSYGELFF. CDR3 nucleotides: TGTGCCAGCAGCCCCCGGGACAGTTACGGGGAGCTGTTTTTT.